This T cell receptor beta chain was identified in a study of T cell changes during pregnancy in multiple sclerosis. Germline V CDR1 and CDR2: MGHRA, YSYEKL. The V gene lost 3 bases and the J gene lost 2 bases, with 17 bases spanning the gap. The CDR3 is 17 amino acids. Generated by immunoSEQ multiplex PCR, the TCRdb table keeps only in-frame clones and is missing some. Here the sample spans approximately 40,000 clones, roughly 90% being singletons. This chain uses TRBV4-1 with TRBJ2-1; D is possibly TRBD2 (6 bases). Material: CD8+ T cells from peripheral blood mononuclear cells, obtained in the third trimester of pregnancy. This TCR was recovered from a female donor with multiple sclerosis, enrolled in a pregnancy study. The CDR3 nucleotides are TGCGCCAGCAGCCACCGATCTAGCGAACGAACCTACAATGAGCAGTTCTTC. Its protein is CASSHRSSERTYNEQFF.